Below are 5 T cell receptor beta chains sequenced from a single sample in a study of T cells in Graves' hyperthyroidism and ophthalmopathy. The source material, RNA transcripts, was used to amplify TCR beta CDR3 regions. Carried out on the TCR CDR3, a first-round RT-PCR used the HTBI primer set. Via MiXCR, TCRdb re-called the multiplex PCR reads, giving one row per CDR3 protein. The sample lists hundreds of thousands of distinct CDR3 sequences, 16% occurring once. Sequenced: blood. The receptors originated from a woman aged 18-30 years with Graves' hyperthyroidism.

This clonotype was seen many times. V is TRBV11-1 and J is TRBJ2-3; D might be TRBD2 (5 bases). With 0 bases removed from V and 7 bases from J, the gap between germline ends came to 11 bases. The germline V gene has CDR1 SGHAT and CDR2 FQDESV (reference sequence). The CDR3 is 14 residues long. The CDR3 spells CASSLAGRSNTQYF. The CDR3 region has the DNA TGTGCCAGCAGCTTAGCTGGGAGAAGTAATACGCAGTATTTT.

This clonotype showed up many times. J is TRBJ1-2 and V is TRBV3-1; D might be TRBD1 (5 bases). The germline V gene has CDR1 LGHDT and CDR2 YNNKEL (reference sequence). This CDR3 spans 16 amino acids. Deletions cut 2 bases from V and 3 bases from J, with 16 bases between. CDR3 region: CASSQPTQAGYYGYTF. CDR3 sequence (DNA): TGTGCCAGCAGCCAACCCACACAGGCGGGATACTATGGCTACACCTTC.

This clonotype was picked up a small number of times. This rearrangement joins TRBV19 to TRBJ2-5; D is perhaps TRBD1 or TRBD2 (6 bases each). CDR1 and CDR2 from the germline V gene are LNHDA and SQIVND (reference sequence). The CDR3 runs to 16 residues. V lost 6 bases, J lost 5 bases, and 22 bases lay in between. The CDR3 sequence is CASSNSPGALGETQYF. The CDR3 DNA follows: TGTGCCAGTAGCAACTCCCCGGGGGCGCTGGGGGAGACCCAGTACTTC. Filled out from reference TRBV19 and TRBJ2-5, the complete variable domain reads DGGITQSPKYLFRKEGQNVTLSCEQNLNHDAMYWYRQDPGQGLRLIYYSQIVNDFQKGDIAEGYSVSREKKESFPLTVTSAQKNPTAFYLCASSNSPGALGETQYFGPGTRLLVL.

This clonotype was detected ten times or more. This chain connects TRBV20-1 to TRBJ2-2; tentatively, D is TRBD1 or TRBD2 (5 bases each). Germline V lookup: CDR1 DFQATT, CDR2 SNEGSKA (reference sequence). CDR3 length equals 15 residues. Trimming took 3 bases from V and 3 from J, leaving 14 bases between them. CDR3: CSASEGTPDTGELFF. The CDR3 coding sequence is TGCAGTGCTAGTGAGGGGACCCCTGACACCGGGGAGCTGTTTTTT.

This clonotype was counted ten times or more. CDR3 coding DNA: TGTGCCAGCAGTTTAGCACTAGCGGGACCCGATACGCAGTATTTT. Translation: CASSLALAGPDTQYF. The chain employs TRBV28 and TRBJ2-3, with 10 bases identical to TRBD2. The CDR3 covers 15 residues. Per the germline V gene, CDR1 is MDHEN and CDR2 is SYDVKM. V shed 2 bases and J 6 bases; nucleotides not matched to a gene: 5.